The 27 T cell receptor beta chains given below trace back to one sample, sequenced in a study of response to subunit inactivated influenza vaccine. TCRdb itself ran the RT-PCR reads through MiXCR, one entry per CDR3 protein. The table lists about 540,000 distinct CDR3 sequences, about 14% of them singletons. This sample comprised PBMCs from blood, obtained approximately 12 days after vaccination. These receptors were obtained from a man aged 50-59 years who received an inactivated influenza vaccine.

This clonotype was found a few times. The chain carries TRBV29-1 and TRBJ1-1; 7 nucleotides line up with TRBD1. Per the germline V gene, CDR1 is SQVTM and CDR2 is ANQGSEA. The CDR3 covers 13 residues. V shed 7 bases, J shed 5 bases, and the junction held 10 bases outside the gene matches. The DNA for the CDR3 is TGCAGCGCGGAAGGGGGCCAGAGGACTGAAGCTTTCTTT. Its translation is CSAEGGQRTEAFF.

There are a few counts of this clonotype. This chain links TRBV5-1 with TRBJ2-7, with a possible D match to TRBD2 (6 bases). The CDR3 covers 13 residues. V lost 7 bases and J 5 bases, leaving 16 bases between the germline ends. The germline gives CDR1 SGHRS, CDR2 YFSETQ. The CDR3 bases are TGCGCCAGCTCTAGAGGAGGGTCCGACGAGCAGTACTTC. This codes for CASSRGGSDEQYF.

The CDR3 nucleotides read TGCGCCAGCAGCCATTTCGGACTAGCGGGAAGGACAGATACGCAGTATTTT. Protein: CASSHFGLAGRTDTQYF. The rearrangement joins TRBV4-3 to TRBJ2-3, with TRBD2 matching 12 bases. V dropped 3 bases and J dropped 3; count of bases not matched to a gene: 7. Looked up from germline, CDR1 is LGHNA and CDR2 is YSLEER. The CDR3 loop spans 17 amino acids.

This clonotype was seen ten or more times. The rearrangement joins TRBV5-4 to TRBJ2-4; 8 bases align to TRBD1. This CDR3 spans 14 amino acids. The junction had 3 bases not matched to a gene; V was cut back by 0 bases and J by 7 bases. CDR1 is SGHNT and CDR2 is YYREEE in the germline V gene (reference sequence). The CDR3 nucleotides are TGTGCCAGCAGCTTGGGGGACAGGACCAACATTCAGTACTTC. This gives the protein CASSLGDRTNIQYF.

CDR3 sequence: CASSFTGQDLETQFF. In DNA, the CDR3 is TGTGCCAGCAGCTTCACGGGACAGGACCTAGAGACGCAGTTCTTC. This chain uses TRBV7-2 with TRBJ2-1; 8 bases are a match to TRBD1. Germline CDR1 SGHTA, CDR2 FQGNSA. This CDR3 has 15 residues. V lost 3 bases, J lost 12 bases, and 13 bases stayed unmatched.

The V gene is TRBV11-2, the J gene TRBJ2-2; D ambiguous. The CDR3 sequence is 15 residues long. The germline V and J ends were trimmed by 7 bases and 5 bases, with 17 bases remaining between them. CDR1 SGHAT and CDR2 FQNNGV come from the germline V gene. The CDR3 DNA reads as TGTGCCAGCACCACTTCTGGGTGGCGTACCGGGGAGCTGTTTTTT. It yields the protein CASTTSGWRTGELFF.

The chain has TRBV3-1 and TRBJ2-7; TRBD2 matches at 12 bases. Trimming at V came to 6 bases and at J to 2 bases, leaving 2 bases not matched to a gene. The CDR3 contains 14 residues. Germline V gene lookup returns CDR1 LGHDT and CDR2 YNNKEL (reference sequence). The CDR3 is CASRRTSGTYEQYF. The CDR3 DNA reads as TGTGCCAGCAGAAGGACTAGCGGGACCTACGAGCAGTACTTC.

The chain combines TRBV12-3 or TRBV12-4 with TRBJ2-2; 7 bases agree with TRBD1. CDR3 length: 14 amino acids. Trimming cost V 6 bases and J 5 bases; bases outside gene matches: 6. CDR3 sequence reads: CASRATQGTGELFF. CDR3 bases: TGTGCCAGCAGGGCCACACAGGGGACCGGGGAGCTGTTTTTT.

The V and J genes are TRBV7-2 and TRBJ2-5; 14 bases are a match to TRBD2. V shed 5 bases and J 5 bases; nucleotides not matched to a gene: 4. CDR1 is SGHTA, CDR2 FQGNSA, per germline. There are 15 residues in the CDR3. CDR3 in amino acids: CASSPRTSGRETQYF. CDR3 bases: TGTGCCAGCAGCCCGAGGACTAGCGGGAGGGAGACCCAGTACTTC.

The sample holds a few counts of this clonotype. This CDR3 reads CASSPRPGLGNTIYF. CDR3 bases: TGTGCCAGCAGTCCCCGCCCAGGGCTCGGAAACACCATATATTTT. The chain links TRBV12-3 or TRBV12-4 to TRBJ1-3, with TRBD1 as a possible D gene (5 bases). Trimming pared 5 bases from V and 4 bases from J, leaving 15 bases between. The CDR3 totals 15 residues.

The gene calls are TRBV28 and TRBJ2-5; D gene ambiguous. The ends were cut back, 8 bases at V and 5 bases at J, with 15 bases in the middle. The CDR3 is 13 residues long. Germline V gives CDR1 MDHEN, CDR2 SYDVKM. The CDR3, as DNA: TGTGCCAGCGGGTTCAGTGTCCCGGAGACCCAGTACTTC. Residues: CASGFSVPETQYF.

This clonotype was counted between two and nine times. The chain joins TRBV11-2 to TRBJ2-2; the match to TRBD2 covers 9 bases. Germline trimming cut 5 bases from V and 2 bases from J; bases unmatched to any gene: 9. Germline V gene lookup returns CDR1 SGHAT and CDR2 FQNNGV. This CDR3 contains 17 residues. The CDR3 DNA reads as TGTGCCAGCAGCACCTTTAGCGGGGGTGTAAACACCGGGGAGCTGTTTTTT. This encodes CASSTFSGGVNTGELFF.

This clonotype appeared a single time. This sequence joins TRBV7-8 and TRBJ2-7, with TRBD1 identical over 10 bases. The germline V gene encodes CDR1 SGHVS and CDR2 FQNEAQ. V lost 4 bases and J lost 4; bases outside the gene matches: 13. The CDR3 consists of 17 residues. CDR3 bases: TGTGCCAGCAGCTGGATCCTCGTGGGACAGGGGACGTACGAGCAGTACTTC. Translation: CASSWILVGQGTYEQYF.

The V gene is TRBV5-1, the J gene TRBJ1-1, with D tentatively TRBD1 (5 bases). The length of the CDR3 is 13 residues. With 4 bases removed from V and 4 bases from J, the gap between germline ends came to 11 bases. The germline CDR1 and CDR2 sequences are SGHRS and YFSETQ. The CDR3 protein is CASSHYGATEAFF. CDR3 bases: TGCGCCAGCAGCCATTACGGGGCCACTGAAGCTTTCTTT.

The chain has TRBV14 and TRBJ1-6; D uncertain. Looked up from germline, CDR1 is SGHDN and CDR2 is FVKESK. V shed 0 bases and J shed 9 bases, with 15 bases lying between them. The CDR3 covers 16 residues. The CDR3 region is CASSQDFPRRGSPLHF. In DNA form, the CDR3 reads TGTGCCAGCAGCCAAGATTTCCCGAGGAGAGGTTCACCCCTCCACTTT.

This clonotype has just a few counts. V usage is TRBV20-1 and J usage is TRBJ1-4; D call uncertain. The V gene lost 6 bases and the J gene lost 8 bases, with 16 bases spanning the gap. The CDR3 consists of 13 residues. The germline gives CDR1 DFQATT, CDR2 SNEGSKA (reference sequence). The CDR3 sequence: CSARGTPGEKLFF. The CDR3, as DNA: TGCAGTGCACGGGGAACTCCAGGAGAAAAACTGTTTTTT.

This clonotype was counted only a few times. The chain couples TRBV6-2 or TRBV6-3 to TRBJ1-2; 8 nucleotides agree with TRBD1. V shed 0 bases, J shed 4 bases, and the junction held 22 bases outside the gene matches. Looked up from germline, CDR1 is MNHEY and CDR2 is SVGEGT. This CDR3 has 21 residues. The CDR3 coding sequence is TGTGCCAGCAGTTACTCGGGGACAGGCTTCTCGAGGAGAATAGGAACCTATGGCTACACCTTC. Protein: CASSYSGTGFSRRIGTYGYTF.

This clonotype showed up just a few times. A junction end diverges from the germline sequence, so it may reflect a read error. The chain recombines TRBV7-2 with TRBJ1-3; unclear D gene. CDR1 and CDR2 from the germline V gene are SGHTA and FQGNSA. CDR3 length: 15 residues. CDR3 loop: CASTLVHSAGNTIYF. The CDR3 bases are TGTGCCAGCACCTTAGTCCACAGTGCTGGAAACACCATATATTTT.

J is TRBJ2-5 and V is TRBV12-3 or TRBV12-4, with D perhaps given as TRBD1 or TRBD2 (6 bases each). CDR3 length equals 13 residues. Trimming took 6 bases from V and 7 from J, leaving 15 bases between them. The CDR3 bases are TGTGCCAGCAGCCCTGGGGGGCCCGGGACCCAGTACTTC. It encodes CASSPGGPGTQYF.

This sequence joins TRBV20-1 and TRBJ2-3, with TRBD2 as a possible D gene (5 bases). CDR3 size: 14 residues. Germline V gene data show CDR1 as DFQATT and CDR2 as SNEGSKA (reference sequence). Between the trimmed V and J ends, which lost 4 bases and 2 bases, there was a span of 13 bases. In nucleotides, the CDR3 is TGCAGTGCTACGTCGAGCGGTACCACAGATACGCAGTATTTT. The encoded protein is CSATSSGTTDTQYF.

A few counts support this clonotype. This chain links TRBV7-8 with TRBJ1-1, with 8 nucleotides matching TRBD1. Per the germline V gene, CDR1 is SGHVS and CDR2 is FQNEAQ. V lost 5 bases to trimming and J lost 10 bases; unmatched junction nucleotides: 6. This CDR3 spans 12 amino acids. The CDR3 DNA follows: TGTGCCAGCAGCCCCCGACAGGGGACAGCTTTCTTT. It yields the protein CASSPRQGTAFF.

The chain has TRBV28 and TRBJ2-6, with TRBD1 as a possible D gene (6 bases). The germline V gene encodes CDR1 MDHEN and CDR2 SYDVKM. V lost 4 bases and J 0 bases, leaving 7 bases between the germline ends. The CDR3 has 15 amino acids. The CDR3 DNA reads TGTGCCAGCAGTTCGACAGGCTCTGGGGCCAACGTCCTGACTTTC. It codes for CASSSTGSGANVLTF.

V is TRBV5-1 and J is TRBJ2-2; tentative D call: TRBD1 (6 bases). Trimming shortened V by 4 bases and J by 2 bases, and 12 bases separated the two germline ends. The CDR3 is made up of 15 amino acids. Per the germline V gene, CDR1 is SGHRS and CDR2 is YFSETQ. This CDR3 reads CASSPRQVNTGELFF. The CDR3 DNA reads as TGCGCCAGCAGCCCCCGACAGGTTAACACCGGGGAGCTGTTTTTT.

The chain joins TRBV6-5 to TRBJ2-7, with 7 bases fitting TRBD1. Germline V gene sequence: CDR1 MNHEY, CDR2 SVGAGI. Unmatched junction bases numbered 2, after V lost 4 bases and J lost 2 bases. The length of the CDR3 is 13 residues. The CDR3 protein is CASSWDSAYEQYF. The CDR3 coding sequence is TGTGCCAGCAGTTGGGACAGCGCCTACGAGCAGTACTTC.

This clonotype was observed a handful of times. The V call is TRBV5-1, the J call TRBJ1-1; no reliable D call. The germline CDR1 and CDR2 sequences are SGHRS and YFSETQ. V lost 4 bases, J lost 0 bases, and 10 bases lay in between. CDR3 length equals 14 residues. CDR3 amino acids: CASSTEPMNTEAFF. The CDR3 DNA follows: TGCGCCAGCAGCACCGAACCCATGAACACTGAAGCTTTCTTT.

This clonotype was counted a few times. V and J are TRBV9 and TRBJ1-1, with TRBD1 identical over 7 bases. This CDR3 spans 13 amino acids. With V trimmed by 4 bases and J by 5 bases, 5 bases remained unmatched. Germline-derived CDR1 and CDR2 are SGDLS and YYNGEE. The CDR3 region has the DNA TGTGCCAGCAGCCGACAGGGTAAAACTGAAGCTTTCTTT. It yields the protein CASSRQGKTEAFF.

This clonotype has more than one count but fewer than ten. In DNA form, the CDR3 reads TGTGCCAGCAGTTTGGTTTTATCTACCTACGAGCAGTACTTC. Translating it yields CASSLVLSTYEQYF. The chain has TRBV12-3 or TRBV12-4 and TRBJ2-7; no clear D. V was trimmed by 3 bases and J by 2 bases, leaving 11 bases between them. The CDR3 sequence is 14 residues long.